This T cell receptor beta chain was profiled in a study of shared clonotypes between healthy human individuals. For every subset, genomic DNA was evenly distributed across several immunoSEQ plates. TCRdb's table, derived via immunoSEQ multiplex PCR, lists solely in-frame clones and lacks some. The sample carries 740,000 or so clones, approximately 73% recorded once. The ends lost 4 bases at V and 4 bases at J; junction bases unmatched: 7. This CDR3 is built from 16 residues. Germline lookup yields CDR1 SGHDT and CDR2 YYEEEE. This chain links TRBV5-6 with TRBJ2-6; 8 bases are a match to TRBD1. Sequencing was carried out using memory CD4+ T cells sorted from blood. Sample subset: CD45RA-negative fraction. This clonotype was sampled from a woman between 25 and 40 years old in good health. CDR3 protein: CASSPRGLWGANVLTF. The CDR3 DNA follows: TGTGCCAGCAGCCCCAGGGGGCTCTGGGGGGCCAACGTCCTGACTTTC.